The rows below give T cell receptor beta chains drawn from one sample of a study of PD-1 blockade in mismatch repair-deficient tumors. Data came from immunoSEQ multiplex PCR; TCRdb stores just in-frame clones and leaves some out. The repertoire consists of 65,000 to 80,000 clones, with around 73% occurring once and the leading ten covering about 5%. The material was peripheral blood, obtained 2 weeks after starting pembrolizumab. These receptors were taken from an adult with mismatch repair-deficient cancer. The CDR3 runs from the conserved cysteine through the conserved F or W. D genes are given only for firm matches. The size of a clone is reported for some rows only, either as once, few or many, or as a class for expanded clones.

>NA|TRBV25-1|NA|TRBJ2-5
TGTGCCAGCAGTGAAACAGGGTTCGGAGAGACCCAGTACTTC
CASSETGFGETQYF
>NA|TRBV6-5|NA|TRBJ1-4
TGTGCCAGCAGTTACTCGGGGGTATTGACGGGCGAAAAACTGTTTTTT
CASSYSGVLTGEKLFF
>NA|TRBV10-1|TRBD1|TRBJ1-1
TGCGCCAGCAGTGGGATGACAGGGGAGAACACTGAAGCTTTCTTT
CASSGMTGENTEAFF
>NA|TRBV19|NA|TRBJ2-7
TGTGCCAGTAGTATCCACCTCCGGGGCGTCTACGAGCAGTACTTC
CASSIHLRGVYEQYF
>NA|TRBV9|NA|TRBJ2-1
TGTGCCAGCAGCGTAGATCCTAGGGGGAACAATGAGCAGTTCTTC
CASSVDPRGNNEQFF
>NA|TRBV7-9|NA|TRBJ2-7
TGTGCCAGCAGCTTGAAGAACCCGAGCTCCTACGAGCAGTACTTC
CASSLKNPSSYEQYF
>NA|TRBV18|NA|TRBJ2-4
TGTGCCAGCTCACCAGGAGGAGGGGGAAACATTCAGTACTTC
CASSPGGGGNIQYF
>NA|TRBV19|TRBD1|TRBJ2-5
TGTGCCAGTAGTATTGGGCTGACAGGGGGCTCTGAGACCCAGTACTTC
CASSIGLTGGSETQYF
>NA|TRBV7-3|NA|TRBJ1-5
TGTGCCAGCAGCTTAGGCCCTTTTAATCAGCCCCAGCATTTT
CASSLGPFNQPQHF
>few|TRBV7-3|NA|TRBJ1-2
TGTGCCAGCAGCTTCGGCCAAAGGGGTGGCTACACCTTC
CASSFGQRGGYTF
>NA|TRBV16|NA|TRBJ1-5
TGTGCCAGCAGCCAATCTGTGGGACCCGTGCAGCCCCAGCATTTT
CASSQSVGPVQPQHF
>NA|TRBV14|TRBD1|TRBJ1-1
TGTGCCAGCAGCCAAGCCATTGGGACAGTTGAAGCTTTCTTT
CASSQAIGTVEAFF
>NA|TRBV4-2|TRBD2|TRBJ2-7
TGTGCCAGCAGCCACATGGGACTAGCGGGAGTGAAGACCTACGAGCAGTACTTC
CASSHMGLAGVKTYEQYF
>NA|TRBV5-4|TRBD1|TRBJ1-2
TGTGCCAGCAGCTTGGAGGACAGGGGTGGCTACACCTTC
CASSLEDRGGYTF
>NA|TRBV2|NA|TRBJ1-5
TGTGCCAGCAGTGAAGCGTTTGCGGATTACAATCAGCCCCAGCATTTT
CASSEAFADYNQPQHF
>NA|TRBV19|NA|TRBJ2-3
TGTGCCAGCAGCCGCTCCCCGGGGGATACGCAGTATTTT
CASSRSPGDTQYF
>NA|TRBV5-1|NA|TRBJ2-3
TGCGCCAGCAGCTTGGGGGGAATCAAAGATACGCAGTATTTT
CASSLGGIKDTQYF
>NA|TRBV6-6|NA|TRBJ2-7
TGTGCCACCGCAGGGTCCTACGAGCAGTACTTC
CATAGSYEQYF
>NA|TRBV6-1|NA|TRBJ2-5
TGTGCCAGCAGTGAAGGACTGGGGGCAGAAGAGACCCAGTACTTC
CASSEGLGAEETQYF
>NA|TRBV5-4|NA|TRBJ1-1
TGTGCCAGCAGCTCCTGGACAAGGAACACTGAAGCTTTCTTT
CASSSWTRNTEAFF
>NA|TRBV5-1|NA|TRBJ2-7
TGCGCCAGCAGCATAGGCGGAGGCTACGAGCAGTACTTC
CASSIGGGYEQYF
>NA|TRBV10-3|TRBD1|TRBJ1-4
TGTGCCATCAGGGACAGGGGGGATGAAAAACTGTTTTTT
CAIRDRGDEKLFF
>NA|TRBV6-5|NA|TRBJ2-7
TGTGCCAGCAGTTACAACAGGGACTCCTACGAGCAGTACTTC
CASSYNRDSYEQYF
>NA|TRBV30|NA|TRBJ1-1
TGTGCCTGGAGTCAAGATCTGAACACTGAAGCTTTCTTT
CAWSQDLNTEAFF
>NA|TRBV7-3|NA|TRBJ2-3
TGTGCCAGCAGCTTAGGGGGAGCAGATACGCAGTATTTT
CASSLGGADTQYF
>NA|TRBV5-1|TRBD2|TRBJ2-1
TGCGCCAGCAGCTTGGACGGAAGCGGGAGACTCAATGAGCAGTTCTTC
CASSLDGSGRLNEQFF
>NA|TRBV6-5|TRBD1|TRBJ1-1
TGTGCCAGCAGCCGCGGACAGGAGAACACTGAAGCTTTCTTT
CASSRGQENTEAFF
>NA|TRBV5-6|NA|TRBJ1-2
TGTGCCAGCAGCTTAGGTCAGGGAGGTGGCTACACCTTC
CASSLGQGGGYTF
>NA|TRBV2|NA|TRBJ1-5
TGTGCCAGCGCCCCGGTAAATCAGCCCCAGCATTTT
CASAPVNQPQHF
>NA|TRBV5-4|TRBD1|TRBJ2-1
TGTGCCAGCAGCTTGGAGGGGGACAGGAGCAATGAGCAGTTCTTC
CASSLEGDRSNEQFF
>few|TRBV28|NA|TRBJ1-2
TGTGCCAGCAGTCTGGGTCGAGGCTACACCTTC
CASSLGRGYTF
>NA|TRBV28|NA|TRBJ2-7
TGTGCCAGCAGTTTCGGGGCGGGGGCCGACGAGCAGTACTTC
CASSFGAGADEQYF
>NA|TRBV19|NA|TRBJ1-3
TGTGCCAGTAGTATAGATTTCGGGTTCCCAGGAAACACCATATATTTT
CASSIDFGFPGNTIYF
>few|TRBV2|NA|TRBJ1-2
TGTGCCAGCAGTGAGGAGTTCAACTATGGCTACACCTTC
CASSEEFNYGYTF
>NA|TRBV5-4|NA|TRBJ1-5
TGTGCCAGCAGCTTGGATGACGGGCCCCAGCATTTT
CASSLDDGPQHF
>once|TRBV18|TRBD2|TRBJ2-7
TGTGCCAGCTCACCAGGCGGCGGGAGTTACGAGCAGTACTTC
CASSPGGGSYEQYF
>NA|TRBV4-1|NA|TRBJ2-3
TGCGCCAGCAGCCAAGTGTCTCCTCCGAAATCAGATACGCAGTATTTT
CASSQVSPPKSDTQYF
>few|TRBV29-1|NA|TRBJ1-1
TGCAGCGTTGAAAGTCGCGGGAACACTGAAGCTTTCTTT
CSVESRGNTEAFF
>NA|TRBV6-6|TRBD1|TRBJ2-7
TGTGCCAGCAGTGGGGAGCGGACAGGAGGTAACTACGAGCAGTACTTC
CASSGERTGGNYEQYF
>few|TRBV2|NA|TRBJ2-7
TGTGCCAGCAGTGAAAGGCGCGGGACAGCCTACGAGCAGTACTTC
CASSERRGTAYEQYF
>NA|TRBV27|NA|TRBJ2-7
TGTGCCAGCAGTCCCGGGGGAGAGCAGTACTTC
CASSPGGEQYF
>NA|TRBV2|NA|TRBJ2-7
TGTGCCAGCAGCAGGTCCTACGAGCAGTACTTC
CASSRSYEQYF
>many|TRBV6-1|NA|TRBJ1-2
TGTGCCAGCAGCCGAAGCGTTGAGGCCAATGGCTACACCTTC
CASSRSVEANGYTF
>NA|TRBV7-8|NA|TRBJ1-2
TGTGCCAGCAGCCCAGGAGACAGGTTCTCGGGCTACACCTTC
CASSPGDRFSGYTF
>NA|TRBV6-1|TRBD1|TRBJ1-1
TGTGCCAGCACTGTGGACAGGGGGCGGACTGAAGCTTTCTTT
CASTVDRGRTEAFF
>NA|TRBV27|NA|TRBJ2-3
TGTGCCAGCAGCCAGGGACTCGGCCGCACAGATACGCAGTATTTT
CASSQGLGRTDTQYF
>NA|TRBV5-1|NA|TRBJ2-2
TGCGCCAGCAGCTTGTGGCAAAACACCGGGGAGCTGTTTTTT
CASSLWQNTGELFF
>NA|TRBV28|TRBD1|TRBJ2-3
TGTGCCAGCAGTTTATGGGGGACAGGTAGCACAGATACGCAGTATTTT
CASSLWGTGSTDTQYF
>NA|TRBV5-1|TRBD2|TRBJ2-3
TGCGCCAGCACCATCGGACTAGCGGGACCCGATTTGGATACGCAGTATTTT
CASTIGLAGPDLDTQYF
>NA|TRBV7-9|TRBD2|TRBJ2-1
TGTGCCAGTAGCCGTGTGCTAGCGGGAGCCAATGAGCAGTTCTTC
CASSRVLAGANEQFF
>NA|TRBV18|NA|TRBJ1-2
TGTGCCAGCTCACCAGGATCATCGGGCTACACCTTC
CASSPGSSGYTF
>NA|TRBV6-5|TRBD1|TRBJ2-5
TGTGCCAGCAGTTACCTACAGGGGCGGGAGACCCAGTACTTC
CASSYLQGRETQYF
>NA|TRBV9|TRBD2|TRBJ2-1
TGTGCCAGCAGCAAAACGACTAGCGGGGACAATGAGCAGTTCTTC
CASSKTTSGDNEQFF
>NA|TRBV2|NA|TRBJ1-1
TGTGCCAGCAGTGAAACCACAGGGAGAGCTTTCTTT
CASSETTGRAFF
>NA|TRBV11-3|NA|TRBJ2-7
TGTGCCAGCAGCTTAGTTTCTGGGGCGGGCGAGCAGTACTTC
CASSLVSGAGEQYF
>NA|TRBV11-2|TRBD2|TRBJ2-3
TGTGCCAGCAGACCCGGACTAGCGGGAGGTGATACGCAGTATTTT
CASRPGLAGGDTQYF
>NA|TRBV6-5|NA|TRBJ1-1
TGTGCCAGCAGTTACTCGATCAGTGTGAACACTGAAGCTTTCTTT
CASSYSISVNTEAFF